A selection of T cell receptor beta chains follows, all from one sample in a study of graft-versus-host responses after intestinal transplantation. Sequencing used immunoSEQ multiplex PCR; TCRdb keeps in-frame clones, though not all of them. The sample lists fewer than 110,000 clones; 80% to 95% were seen once. Their specific antigens are unknown. The sequences come from unstimulated CD8+ T cells sorted from spleen or lymph node cells, collected before intestinal transplant. Receptor source: a human donor who received an intestinal transplant. CDR3s include the opening cysteine and the closing phenylalanine or tryptophan. The D gene is left open where the match is weak. Clone size is given for some rows only: seen once, a few or many times, or a class if the clone is expanded.

.	16	.	TRBJ1-2	TRBV12-5	TGTGCTAGTGGACCCCCCGCGGCGAGAGTGGACTATGGCTACACCTTC	CASGPPAARVDYGYTF
.	13	TRBD1	TRBJ2-2	TRBV5-4	TGTGCCAGCAGCCCATGGACAGGCGGGGAGCTGTTTTTT	CASSPWTGGELFF
.	10	.	TRBJ1-2	TRBV2	TGTGCCAGCAATGGGTATGGCTACACCTTC	CASNGYGYTF
once	14	.	TRBJ2-3	TRBV19	TGTGCCAGTAGTCTCTGGACTGCACAAGATACGCAGTATTTT	CASSLWTAQDTQYF
.	13	.	TRBJ2-4	TRBV4-1	TGCGCCAGCAGCCAAGACGGAGAGGGCATTCAGTACTTC	CASSQDGEGIQYF
.	17	.	TRBJ1-2	TRBV5-1	TGCGCCAGCAGCGTTGACAGGTCAGGGCTTGATATACGGGGCTACACCTTC	CASSVDRSGLDIRGYTF
.	16	TRBD2	TRBJ2-1	TRBV4-1	TGCGCCAGCAGCCAAGCCGCGGGGGGCCCTCGGGATGAGCAGTTCTTC	CASSQAAGGPRDEQFF
.	14	.	TRBJ2-7	TRBV4-1	TGCGCCAGCAGCCAAGACCAGGGCCCCTACGAGCAGTACTTC	CASSQDQGPYEQYF
few	12	.	TRBJ1-3	TRBV12-5	TGTGCTAGTGGTTTGGGGGGAAACACCATATATTTT	CASGLGGNTIYF
few	13	.	TRBJ2-7	TRBV5-6	TGTGCCAGCAGCTTGGGGGGGAGTGGCGAGCAGTACTTC	CASSLGGSGEQYF
.	17	.	TRBJ2-2	TRBV18	TGTGCCAGCTCACCACCGGACTTGGGGCTAATCTCCGGGGAGCTGTTTTTT	CASSPPDLGLISGELFF
.	18	TRBD1	TRBJ1-6	TRBV5-4	TGTGCCAGCAGCTTGGACGGTCGGAGGACAGGGCCGAATTCACCCCTCCACTTT	CASSLDGRRTGPNSPLHF
once	16	.	TRBJ1-5	TRBV19	TGTGCCAGTAGTATAGATCTGCCGGATAGCAATCAGCCCCAGCATTTT	CASSIDLPDSNQPQHF
.	12	.	TRBJ2-2	TRBV9	TGTGCCAGCAGCGTAGTATCCGGGGAGCTGTTTTTT	CASSVVSGELFF
.	13	.	TRBJ2-3	TRBV11-3	TGTGCCAGCAGCTTAGATAGCGCAGATACGCAGTATTTT	CASSLDSADTQYF
once	13	TRBD2	TRBJ2-7	TRBV10-3	TGTGCCATCGGGGAGGCGGGGGCCTACGAGCAGTACTTC	CAIGEAGAYEQYF
.	14	.	TRBJ2-1	TRBV7-9	TGTGCCAGCAGCTTATTGGGGGGAAACAATGAGCAGTTCTTC	CASSLLGGNNEQFF
.	16	.	TRBJ1-1	TRBV2	TGTGCCAGCAGTGGACCGACAGGACCTCTCTCGATCGGAGCTTTCTTT	CASSGPTGPLSIGAFF
.	13	.	TRBJ1-1	TRBV4-3	TGCGCCAGCAGCCATTCTTCTCGAGCAGAAGCTTTCTTT	CASSHSSRAEAFF
.	15	.	TRBJ2-7	TRBV4-1	TGCGCCAGCAGCCACCAGGCGGGATTCACCTACGAGCAGTACTTC	CASSHQAGFTYEQYF
.	12	.	TRBJ1-2	TRBV5-4	TGTGCCAGCAGCTTGGTCTCGGGCGACTACACCTTC	CASSLVSGDYTF
.	13	.	TRBJ2-1	TRBV4-1	TGCGCCAGCGGTCCCGTGAGGGGCATTGAGCAGTTCTTC	CASGPVRGIEQFF
.	12	.	TRBJ2-1	TRBV11-2	TGTGCCAGCAGCTTAGGGTACAATGAGCAGTTCTTC	CASSLGYNEQFF
.	13	.	TRBJ2-7	TRBV11-2	TGTGCCAGCAGCTTAGATGACCTCTACGAGCAGTACTTC	CASSLDDLYEQYF
.	15	TRBD1	TRBJ1-1	TRBV5-1	TGCGCCAGCAGCTTGGCCGGGACAGCGAACACTGAAGCTTTCTTT	CASSLAGTANTEAFF
.	11	.	TRBJ2-1	TRBV9	TGTGCCAGCAGGTCAAACAATGAGCAGTTCTTC	CASRSNNEQFF
.	11	.	TRBJ1-4	TRBV11-2	TGTGCCAGCAGCACGTCCGGGAGACTGTTTTTT	CASSTSGRLFF
.	14	.	TRBJ1-2	TRBV27	TGTGCCAGCGCCTCGGGGGTGGGTTGGTATGGCTACACCTTC	CASASGVGWYGYTF
medium-sized	17	TRBD1	TRBJ2-2	TRBV14	TGTGCCAGCAGCCAAGATACGGGACAGGGGGCTATCGGGGAGCTGTTTTTT	CASSQDTGQGAIGELFF